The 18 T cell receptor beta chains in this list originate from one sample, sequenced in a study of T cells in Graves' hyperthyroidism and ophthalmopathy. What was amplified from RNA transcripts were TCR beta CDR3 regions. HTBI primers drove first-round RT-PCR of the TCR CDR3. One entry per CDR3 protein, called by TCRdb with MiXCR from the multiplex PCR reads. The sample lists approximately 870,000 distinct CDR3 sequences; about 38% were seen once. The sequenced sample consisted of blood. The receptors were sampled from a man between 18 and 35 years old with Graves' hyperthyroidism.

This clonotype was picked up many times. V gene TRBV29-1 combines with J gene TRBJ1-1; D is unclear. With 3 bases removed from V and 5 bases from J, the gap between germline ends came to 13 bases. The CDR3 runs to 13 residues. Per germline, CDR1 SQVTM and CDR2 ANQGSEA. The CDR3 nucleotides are TGCAGCGTTGAGGGTGGGCAGGTTACTGAAGCTTTCTTT. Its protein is CSVEGGQVTEAFF.

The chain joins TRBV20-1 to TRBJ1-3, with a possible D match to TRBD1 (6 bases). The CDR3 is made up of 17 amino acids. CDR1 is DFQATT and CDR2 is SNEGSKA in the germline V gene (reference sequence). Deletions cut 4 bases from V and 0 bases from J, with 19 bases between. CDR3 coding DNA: TGCAGTGCTACCCGGGACACCTCATCCTTCTCTGGAAACACCATATATTTT. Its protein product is CSATRDTSSFSGNTIYF.

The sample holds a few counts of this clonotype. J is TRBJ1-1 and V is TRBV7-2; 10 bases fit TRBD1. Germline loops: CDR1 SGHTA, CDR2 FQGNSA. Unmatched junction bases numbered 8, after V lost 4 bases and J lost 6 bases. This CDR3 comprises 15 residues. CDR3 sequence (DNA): TGTGCCAGCAGCTCATGGGACAGGGGAAGCCCTGAAGCTTTCTTT. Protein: CASSSWDRGSPEAFF.

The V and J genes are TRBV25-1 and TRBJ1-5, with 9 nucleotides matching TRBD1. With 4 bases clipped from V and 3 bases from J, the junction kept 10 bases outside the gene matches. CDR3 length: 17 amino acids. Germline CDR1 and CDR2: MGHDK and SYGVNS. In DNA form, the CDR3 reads TGTGCCAGCAGTGCTCAAGGACAGGGGTTTCCCAATCAGCCCCAGCATTTT. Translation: CASSAQGQGFPNQPQHF.

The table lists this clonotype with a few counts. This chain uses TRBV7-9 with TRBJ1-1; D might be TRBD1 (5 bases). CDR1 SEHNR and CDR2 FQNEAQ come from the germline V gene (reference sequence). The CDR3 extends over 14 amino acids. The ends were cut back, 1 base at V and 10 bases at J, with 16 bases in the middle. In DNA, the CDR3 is TGTGCCAGCAGCTTAGTAGGGACTACGGAGGGAGCTTTCTTT. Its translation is CASSLVGTTEGAFF. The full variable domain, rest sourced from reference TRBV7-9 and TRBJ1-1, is DTGVSQNPRHKITKRGQNVTFRCDPISEHNRLYWYRQTLGQGPEFLTYFQNEAQLEKSRLLSDRFSAERPKGSFSTLEIQRTEQGDSAMYLCASSLVGTTEGAFFGQGTRLTVV.

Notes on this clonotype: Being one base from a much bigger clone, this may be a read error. Written as DNA, the CDR3 is TGTGCCGGCAGTCCCGGCCAGTCTGGACAGACCCAGTACTTC. It yields the protein CAGSPGQSGQTQYF. The J gene is TRBJ2-5, the V gene TRBV7-2; D remains unclear. In germline, CDR1 is SGHTA, CDR2 FQGNSA. The CDR3 runs 14 residues. The full variable domain, its missing parts supplied by reference TRBV7-2 and TRBJ2-5, is GAGVSQSPSNKVTEKGKDVELRCDPISGHTALYWYRQSLGQGLEFLIYFQGNSAPDKSGLPSDRFSAERTGGSVSTLTIQRTQQEDSAVYLCAGSPGQSGQTQYFGPGTRLLVL.

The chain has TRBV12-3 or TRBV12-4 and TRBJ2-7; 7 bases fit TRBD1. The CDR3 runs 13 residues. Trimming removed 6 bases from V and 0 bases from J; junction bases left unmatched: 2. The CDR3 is CASRRQGSYEQYF. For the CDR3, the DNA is TGTGCCAGCAGGCGACAGGGCTCCTACGAGCAGTACTTC.

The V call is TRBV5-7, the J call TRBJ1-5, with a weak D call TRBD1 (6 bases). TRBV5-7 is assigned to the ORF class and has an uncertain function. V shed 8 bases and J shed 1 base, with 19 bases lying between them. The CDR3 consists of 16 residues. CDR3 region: CARPRRGARSNQPQHF. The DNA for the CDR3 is TGTGCCAGGCCCCGACGGGGGGCTCGGAGCAATCAGCCCCAGCATTTT.

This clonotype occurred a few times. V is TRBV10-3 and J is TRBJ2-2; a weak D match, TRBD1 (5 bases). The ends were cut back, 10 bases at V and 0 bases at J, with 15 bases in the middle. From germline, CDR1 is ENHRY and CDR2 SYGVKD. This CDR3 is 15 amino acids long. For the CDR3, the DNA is TGTGCCAGCAGCCCTGGACATACGAACACCGGGGAGCTGTTTTTT. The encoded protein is CASSPGHTNTGELFF.

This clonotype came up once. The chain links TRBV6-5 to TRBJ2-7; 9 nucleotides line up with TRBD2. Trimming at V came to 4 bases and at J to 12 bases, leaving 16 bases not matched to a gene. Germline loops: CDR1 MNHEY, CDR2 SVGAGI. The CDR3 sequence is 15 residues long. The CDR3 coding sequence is TGTGCCAGCAGTTCGCATATACCGGGACTAGCCGTTGCGTACTTC. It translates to CASSSHIPGLAVAYF.

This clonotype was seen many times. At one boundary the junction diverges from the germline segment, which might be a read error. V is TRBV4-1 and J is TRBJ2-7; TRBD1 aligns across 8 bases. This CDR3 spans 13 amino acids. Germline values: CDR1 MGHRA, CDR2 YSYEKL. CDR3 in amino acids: CASSQDRAYEQYF. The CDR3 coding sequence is TGTGCCAGCAGCCAGGACAGGGCCTACGAGCAGTACTTC.

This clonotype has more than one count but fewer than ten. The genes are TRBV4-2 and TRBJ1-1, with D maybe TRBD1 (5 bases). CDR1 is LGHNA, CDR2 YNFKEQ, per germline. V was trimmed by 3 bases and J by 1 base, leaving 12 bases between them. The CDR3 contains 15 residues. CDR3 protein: CASSHLGAKNTEAFF. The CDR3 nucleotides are TGTGCCAGCAGCCACCTCGGGGCCAAGAACACTGAAGCTTTCTTT.

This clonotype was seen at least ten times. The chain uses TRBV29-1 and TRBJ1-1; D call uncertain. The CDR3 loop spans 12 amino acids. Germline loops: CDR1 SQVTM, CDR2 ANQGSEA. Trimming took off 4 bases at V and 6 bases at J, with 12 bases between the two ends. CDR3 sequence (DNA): TGCAGCGTTGTCAAAGGGCAGCCTGAAGCTTTCTTT. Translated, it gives CSVVKGQPEAFF.

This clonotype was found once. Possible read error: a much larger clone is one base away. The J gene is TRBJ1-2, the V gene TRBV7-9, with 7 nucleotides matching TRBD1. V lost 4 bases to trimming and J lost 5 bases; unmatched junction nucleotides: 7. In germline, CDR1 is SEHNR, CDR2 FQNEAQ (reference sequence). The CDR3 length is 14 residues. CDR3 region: CASSSTGTDYGYTF. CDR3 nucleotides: TGTGCCAGCAGCTCAACCGGGACAGATTATGGCTACACCTTC.

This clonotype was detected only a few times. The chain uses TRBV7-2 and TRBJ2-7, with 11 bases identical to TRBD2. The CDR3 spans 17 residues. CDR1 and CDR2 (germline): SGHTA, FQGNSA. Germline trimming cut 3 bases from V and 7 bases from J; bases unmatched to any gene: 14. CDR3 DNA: TGTGCCAGCAGCTTGGGGCTAGCGGGGGGAGGGGGTCGGGAGCAGTACTTC. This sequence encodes CASSLGLAGGGGREQYF.

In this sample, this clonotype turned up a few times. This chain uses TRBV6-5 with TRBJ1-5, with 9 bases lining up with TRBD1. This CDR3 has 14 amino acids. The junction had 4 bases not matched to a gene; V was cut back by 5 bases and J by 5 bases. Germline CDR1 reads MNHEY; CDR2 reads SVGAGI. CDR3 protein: CASSEQGAYQPQHF. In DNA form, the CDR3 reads TGTGCCAGCAGTGAACAGGGGGCTTATCAGCCCCAGCATTTT.

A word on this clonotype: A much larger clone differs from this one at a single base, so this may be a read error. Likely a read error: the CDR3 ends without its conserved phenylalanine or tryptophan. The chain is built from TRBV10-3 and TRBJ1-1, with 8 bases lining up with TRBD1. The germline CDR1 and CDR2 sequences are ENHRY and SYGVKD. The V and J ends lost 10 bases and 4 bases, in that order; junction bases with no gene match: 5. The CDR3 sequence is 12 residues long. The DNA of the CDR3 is TGTGCCACCCAACAGGGGGGCACTGAAGCTTTCCTT. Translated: CATQQGGTEAFL.

As DNA, the CDR3 is TGTGCCAGCAGTTTCCTAGACTGGGAGCTGTTTTTT. Translated, it gives CASSFLDWELFF. This rearrangement joins TRBV12-3 or TRBV12-4 to TRBJ2-2; D call uncertain. This CDR3 has 12 residues. V was trimmed by 3 bases and J by 9 bases, leaving 8 bases between them.